The T cell receptor (beta chain) under discussion was sequenced for a study of CD8 T cells in Susac syndrome. CD8+ and CD4+ T cells from blood underwent TCR beta sequencing, which was carried out in a high-throughput format. It was negative isolation that provided the CD8+ and CD4+ T cells, whereas TEMRA cells were enriched by FACS. cDNA came from around 0.5 to 1 ug RNA primed by random hexamers. Each CDR3 protein is one row after TCRdb ran MiXCR on the immunoSEQ multiplex PCR reads. The data hold some 170,000 distinct CDR3 sequences, with roughly 94% observed a single time. Germline loops: CDR1 LNHDA, CDR2 SQIVND (reference sequence). The V segment lost 6 bases and the J segment 1 base; nucleotides outside the gene matches: 2. This CDR3 region has 15 residues.

The receptor was isolated from a human donor with multiple sclerosis. The sample comprised CD4+ T cells from PBMCs. V is TRBV19 and J is TRBJ2-1; TRBD2 aligns across 11 bases. The CDR3 DNA sequence: TGTGCCAGTAGCCGACTAGCGGGGTCCTACAATGAGCAGTTCTTC. It yields the protein CASSRLAGSYNEQFF.